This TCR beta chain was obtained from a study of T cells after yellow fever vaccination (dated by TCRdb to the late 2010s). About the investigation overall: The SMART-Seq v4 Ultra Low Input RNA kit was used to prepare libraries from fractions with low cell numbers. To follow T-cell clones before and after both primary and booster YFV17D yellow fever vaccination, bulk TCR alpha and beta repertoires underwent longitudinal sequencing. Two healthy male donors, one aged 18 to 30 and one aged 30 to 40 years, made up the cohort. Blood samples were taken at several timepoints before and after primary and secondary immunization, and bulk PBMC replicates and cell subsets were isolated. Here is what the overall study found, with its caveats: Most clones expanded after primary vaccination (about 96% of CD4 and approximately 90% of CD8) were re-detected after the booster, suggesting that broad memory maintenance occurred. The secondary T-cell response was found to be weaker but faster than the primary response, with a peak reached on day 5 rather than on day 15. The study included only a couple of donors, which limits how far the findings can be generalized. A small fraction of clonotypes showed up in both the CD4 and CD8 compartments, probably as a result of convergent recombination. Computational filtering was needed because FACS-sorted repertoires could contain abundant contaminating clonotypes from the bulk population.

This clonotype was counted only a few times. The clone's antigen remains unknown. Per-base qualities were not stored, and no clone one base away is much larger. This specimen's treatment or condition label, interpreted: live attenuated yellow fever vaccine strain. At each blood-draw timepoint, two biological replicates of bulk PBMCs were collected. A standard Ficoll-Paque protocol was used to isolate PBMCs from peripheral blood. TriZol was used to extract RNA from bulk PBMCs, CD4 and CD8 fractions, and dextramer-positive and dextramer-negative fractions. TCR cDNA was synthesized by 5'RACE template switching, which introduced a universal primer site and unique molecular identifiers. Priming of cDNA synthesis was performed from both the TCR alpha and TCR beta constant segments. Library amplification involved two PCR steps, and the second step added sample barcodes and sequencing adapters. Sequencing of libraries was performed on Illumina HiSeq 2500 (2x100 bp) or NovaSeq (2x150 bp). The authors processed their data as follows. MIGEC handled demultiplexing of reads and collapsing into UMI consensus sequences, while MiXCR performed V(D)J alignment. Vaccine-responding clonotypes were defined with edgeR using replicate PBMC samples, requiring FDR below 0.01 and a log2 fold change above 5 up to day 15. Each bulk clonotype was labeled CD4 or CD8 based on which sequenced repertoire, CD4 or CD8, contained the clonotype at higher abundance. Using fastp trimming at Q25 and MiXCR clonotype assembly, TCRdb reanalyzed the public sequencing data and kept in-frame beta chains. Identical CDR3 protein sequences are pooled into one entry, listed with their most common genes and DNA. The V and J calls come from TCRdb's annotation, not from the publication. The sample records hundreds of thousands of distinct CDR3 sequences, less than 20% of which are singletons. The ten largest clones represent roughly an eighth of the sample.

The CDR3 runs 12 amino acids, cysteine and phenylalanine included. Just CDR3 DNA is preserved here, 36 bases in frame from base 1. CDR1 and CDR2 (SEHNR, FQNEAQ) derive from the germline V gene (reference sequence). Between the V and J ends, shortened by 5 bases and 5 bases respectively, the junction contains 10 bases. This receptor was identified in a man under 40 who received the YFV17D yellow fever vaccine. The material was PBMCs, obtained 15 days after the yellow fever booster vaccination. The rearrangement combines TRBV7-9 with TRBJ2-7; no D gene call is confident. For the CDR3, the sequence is CASSQTQNEQYF. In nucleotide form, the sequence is TGTGCCAGCAGCCAGACACAGAACGAGCAGTACTTC.